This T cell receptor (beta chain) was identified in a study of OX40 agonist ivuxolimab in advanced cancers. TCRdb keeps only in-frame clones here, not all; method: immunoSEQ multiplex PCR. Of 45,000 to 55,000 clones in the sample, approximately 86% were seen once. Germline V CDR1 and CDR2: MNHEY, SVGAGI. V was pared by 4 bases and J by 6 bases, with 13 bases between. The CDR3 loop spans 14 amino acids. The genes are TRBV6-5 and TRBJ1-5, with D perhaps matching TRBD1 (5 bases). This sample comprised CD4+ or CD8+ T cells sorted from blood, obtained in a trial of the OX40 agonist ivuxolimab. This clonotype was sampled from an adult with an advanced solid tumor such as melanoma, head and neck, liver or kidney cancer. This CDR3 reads CASSSSGGSQPQHF. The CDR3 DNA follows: TGTGCCAGCAGTTCCTCGGGGGGAAGTCAGCCCCAGCATTTT.